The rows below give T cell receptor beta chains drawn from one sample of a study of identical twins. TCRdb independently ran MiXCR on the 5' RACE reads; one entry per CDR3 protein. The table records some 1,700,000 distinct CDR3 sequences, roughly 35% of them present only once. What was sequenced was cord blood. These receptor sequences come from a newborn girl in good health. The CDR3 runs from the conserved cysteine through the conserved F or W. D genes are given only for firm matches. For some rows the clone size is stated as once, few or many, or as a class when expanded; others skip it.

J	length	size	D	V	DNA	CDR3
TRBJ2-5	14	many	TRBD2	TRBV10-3	TGTGCCATCAAGTCTAGCGGAGGCCAAGAGACCCAGTACTTC	CAIKSSGGQETQYF
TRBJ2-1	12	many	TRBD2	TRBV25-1	TGTGCCAGCACACTAGCGGACAATGAGCAGTTCTTC	CASTLADNEQFF
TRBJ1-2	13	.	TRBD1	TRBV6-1	TGTGCCAGCAGGAAGACAGGGGTCTATGGCTACACCTTC	CASRKTGVYGYTF
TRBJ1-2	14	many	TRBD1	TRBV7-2	TGTGCCAGCAGCTACGGGACAGGGGGGTTTGGCTACACCTTC	CASSYGTGGFGYTF
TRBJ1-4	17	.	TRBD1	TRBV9	TGTGCCAGCAGCGTAGTTTCCCGCGGGGACAGTAATGAAAAACTGTTTTTT	CASSVVSRGDSNEKLFF
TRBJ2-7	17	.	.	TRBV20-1	TGCAGTGCTAGAAAGTGGGGGTATGCTAGAACCTCCTACGAGCAGTACTTC	CSARKWGYARTSYEQYF
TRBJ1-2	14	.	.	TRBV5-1	TGCGCCAGCAGCAAGAAGGGGGACGACTATGGCTACACCTTC	CASSKKGDDYGYTF
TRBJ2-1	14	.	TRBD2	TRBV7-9	TGTGCCAGCAGCTTAGAACTAGCGGGCGGGGAGCAGTTCTTC	CASSLELAGGEQFF
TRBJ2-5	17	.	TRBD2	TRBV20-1	TGCAGTGCTAGAGAGCCAATACTAGCGGGAGGGCGGAAGACCCAGTACTTC	CSAREPILAGGRKTQYF
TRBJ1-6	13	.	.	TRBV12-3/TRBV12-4	TGTGCCAGCAGTTTGACGCCAGCTTCACCCCTCCACTTT	CASSLTPASPLHF
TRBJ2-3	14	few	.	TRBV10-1	TGCGCCAGCAGTGAAAGAGTAAACACAGATACGCAGTATTTT	CASSERVNTDTQYF
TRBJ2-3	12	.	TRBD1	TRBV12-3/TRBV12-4	TGTGCCAGCAGTTTGGTCAGGGGGCCGCAGTATTTT	CASSLVRGPQYF
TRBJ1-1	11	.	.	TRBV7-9	TGTGCCAGCAGCCCCCCGGGGACCGCTTTCTTT	CASSPPGTAFF
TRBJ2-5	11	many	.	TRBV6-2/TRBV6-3	TGTGCCAGCACTGAGGGAGAGACCCAGTACTTC	CASTEGETQYF
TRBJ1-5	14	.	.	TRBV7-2	TGTGCCAGCAGCTTAGAGGGGGGTCATCAGTCCCAGCATTTT	CASSLEGGHQSQHF
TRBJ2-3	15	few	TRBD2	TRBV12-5	TGTGCTAGTGCCCATCAGACTAGCGGGATCGGTACGCAGTATTTT	CASAHQTSGIGTQYF
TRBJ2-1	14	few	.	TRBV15	TGTGCCACCAGCGGACATCTCAGGGACAATGAGCAGTTCTTC	CATSGHLRDNEQFF
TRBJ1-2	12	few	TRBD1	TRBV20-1	TGCAGTGCTGCCGACAGGGGAGATGGCTACACCTTC	CSAADRGDGYTF
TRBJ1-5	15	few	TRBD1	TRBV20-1	TGCAGTGCCACATATCAGGGACAGTACAATCAGCCCCAGCATTTT	CSATYQGQYNQPQHF